The rows below give T cell receptor beta chains drawn from one sample of a study of cytomegalovirus exposure and HLA in healthy donors. Generated by immunoSEQ multiplex PCR, the TCRdb table keeps only in-frame clones and is missing some. This sample yields 150,000 to 200,000 clones, of which 70% to 80% are seen a single time; 2% to 2.5% belongs to the top ten. Material: PBMCs. The receptors come from a woman aged 25-40 years in good health and CMV-seropositive. Both conserved end residues are trimmed from each CDR3. Each record gives: J gene, V gene, CDR3 protein.

>TRBJ1-1|TRBV28
ASSTGGNTEAF
>TRBJ1-1|TRBV30
AWSVLAWYDTEAF
>TRBJ1-5|TRBV6-6
ASETGLKPNQPQH
>TRBJ2-7|TRBV5-4
ASSSIEGGYEQY
>TRBJ1-1|TRBV7-9
ASSLGQGENTEAF
>TRBJ2-1|TRBV5-1
ASDLSSGGHNEQF
>TRBJ1-1|TRBV19
ASSIRQGQGTEAF
>TRBJ2-5|TRBV6-5
ASSYSRLTLQETQY
>TRBJ2-7|TRBV29-1
SVEGFSGNSYEQY
>TRBJ2-7|TRBV2
ASSEERGPLFEQY
>TRBJ2-5|TRBV5-1
ASSYSAGGRETQY
>TRBJ1-1|TRBV5-1
ASSSGQGRGDTEAF
>TRBJ2-7|TRBV7-2
ASRLWGQGSAEQY
>TRBJ2-5|TRBV9
ASSVGSGNQETQY
>TRBJ2-5|TRBV5-4
ASSFAGAQIGETQY
>TRBJ2-3|TRBV2
ASSGGLAGTDTQY
>TRBJ1-5|TRBV5-6
ASSLGTPGLSNQPQH
>TRBJ2-7|TRBV6-6
ASSPPGVVHEQY
>TRBJ1-2|TRBV6-5
ASSRVRNYGYT
>TRBJ1-5|TRBV27
ASRKGSGTGITQPQH
>TRBJ1-1|TRBV28
ASRTGGGNTEAF
>TRBJ2-5|TRBV19
ASSIRLTSGKRGETQY
>TRBJ1-4|TRBV12-5
ASGGGGTNEKLF
>TRBJ1-2|TRBV9
ASSVGPMAAVAYGYT
>TRBJ2-1|TRBV2
ASIPGQGISYNEQF
>TRBJ1-1|TRBV6-5
ASSTSGVWTEAF
>TRBJ1-1|TRBV9
ASSVGQGRSTEAF
>TRBJ1-2|TRBV30
AWTRGRSYYGYT
>TRBJ2-3|TRBV30
AWSGIGLGGDTQY
>TRBJ2-1|TRBV25-1
ASSESPSLAEQF
>TRBJ2-3|TRBV28
ASRGVADTQY
>TRBJ2-2|TRBV5-1
ASSLEPAVGELF
>TRBJ1-2|TRBV19
ASEKQGEYGYT
>TRBJ1-4|TRBV7-8
ASSRGQGRIINEKLF
>TRBJ2-7|TRBV2
ASSERSGVGRAGATYEQY
>TRBJ1-2|TRBV2
ATSLMYRGKDGYT
>TRBJ2-7|TRBV10-3
ATKTEQGWPY
>TRBJ1-5|TRBV15
ATSSLGQGDGQPQH
>TRBJ2-3|TRBV10-3
AISEGLAGVTDTQY
>TRBJ1-2|TRBV5-6
ASSLSQSYGYT
>TRBJ1-2|TRBV5-5
ASSFSGATNYGYT
>TRBJ1-1|TRBV27
ASSLGGENTEAF
>TRBJ2-2|TRBV10-3
AIRKRPNTGELF
>TRBJ1-5|TRBV2
ASSQDRSSNQPQH
>TRBJ1-1|TRBV4-1
ASSWTGNQGTEAF
>TRBJ1-1|TRBV19
ASITQGGGTEAF
>TRBJ2-7|TRBV2
ASSPPSGGPYEQY
>TRBJ2-3|TRBV11-2
ASSLVGDGGADTQY